These 26 T cell receptor beta chains were sequenced from one sample in a study of regulatory T cells in long-lasting Graves disease listed by TCRdb under 2021. Libraries were made using multiplex PCR. For sequencing, an Illumina HiSeq 4000 was employed. TCR beta libraries were built with iRepertoire HTBI primers and Arm-PCR amplification of CDR3 regions. TCRdb trimmed the raw reads at Q25, called clones with MiXCR and kept productive beta chains. Each CDR3 protein gets just one entry, which takes the most common genes and DNA from the rows behind it. This sample gives about 660,000 distinct CDR3 sequences in total; about 30% of them show up just once. Together, the top ten hold 40% to 50% of the sample. Interpreted using the paper, the time point label stands for: persistent/refractory GD, antithyroid drugs over 5 years with positive TRAb. For both TCR sequencing and RNA sequencing, RNA was extracted from PBMCs in TRIzol.

The sample in question was peripheral blood mononuclear cells (PBMCs), obtained when the disease was refractory, from a patient treated with antithyroid drugs. Receptor source: a female donor with Graves disease.

This clonotype was seen more than once but under ten times. The genes are TRBV3-1 and TRBJ2-7; possibly TRBD2 for D (6 bases). Trimming shortened V by 0 bases and J by 0 bases, and 9 bases separated the two germline ends. Germline CDR1 is LGHDT and CDR2 is YNNKEL (reference sequence). The CDR3 is 15 residues long. The CDR3, as DNA: TGTGCCAGCAGCCAAGACCCCGGGAGCTCCTACGAGCAGTACTTC. It is translated as CASSQDPGSSYEQYF.

This clonotype has a count of ten or more. V gene TRBV20-1 combines with J gene TRBJ1-5; D is undetermined. The CDR3 has 13 residues. V was shortened by 7 bases and J by 5 bases, with 15 bases between the two germline ends. Looked up from germline, CDR1 is DFQATT and CDR2 is SNEGSKA (reference sequence). The CDR3 spells CSVGTHWDQPQHF. CDR3 coding DNA: TGCAGTGTAGGAACCCACTGGGATCAGCCCCAGCATTTT.

Points on this clonotype: Being one base from a much bigger clone, this may be a read error. The chain joins TRBV11-2 to TRBJ1-1, with D hard to call. V lost 5 bases and J 4 bases, leaving 14 bases between the germline ends. The germline V gene has CDR1 SGHAT and CDR2 FQNNGV. This CDR3 comprises 14 residues. The CDR3 region is CASSHSNTLTEAFF. The CDR3, as DNA: TGTGCCAGCAGCCACAGTAACACCCTCACTGAAGCTTTCTTT.

This clonotype was seen ten or more times. This chain joins TRBV3-1 and TRBJ2-7; 7 bases align to TRBD1. Germline lookup yields CDR1 LGHDT and CDR2 YNNKEL (reference sequence). The V and J ends lost 2 bases and 3 bases, in that order; junction bases with no gene match: 7. This CDR3 is 15 amino acids long. Written as DNA, the CDR3 is TGTGCCAGCAGCCAACGACAGGGTCTGAACTACGAGCAGTACTTC. Encoded protein: CASSQRQGLNYEQYF.

The chain joins TRBV5-1 to TRBJ1-6; tentatively, D is TRBD1 (5 bases). V shed 3 bases and J shed 10 bases, with 14 bases lying between them. The CDR3 is made up of 14 amino acids. Germline V gene data show CDR1 as SGHRS and CDR2 as YFSETQ. CDR3 DNA sequence: TGCGCCAGCAGCTGGGCGGGCAGGGAGTCACCCCTCCACTTT. Translation: CASSWAGRESPLHF.

The chain has TRBV25-1 and TRBJ1-6, with 9 bases fitting TRBD1. This CDR3 contains 15 residues. The junction had 6 bases not matched to a gene; V was cut back by 4 bases and J by 8 bases. The germline gives CDR1 MGHDK, CDR2 SYGVNS. The DNA of the CDR3 is TGTGCCAGCAGTGCCTGGACAGGGGAGGATTCACCCCTCCACTTT. Protein: CASSAWTGEDSPLHF.

The rearrangement joins TRBV7-3 to TRBJ1-1, with TRBD1 identical over 7 bases. V shed 5 bases and J 0 bases; nucleotides not matched to a gene: 9. The CDR3 covers 16 residues. CDR1 and CDR2 (germline): SGHTA, FQGTGA. The CDR3 DNA reads as TGTGCCAGCAGCCCAGGGACAGCAGATTTGAACACTGAAGCTTTCTTT. This sequence encodes CASSPGTADLNTEAFF. The entire variable domain, with the rest obtained from reference TRBV7-3 and TRBJ1-1, is as follows: GAGVSQTPSNKVTEKGKYVELRCDPISGHTALYWYRQSLGQGPEFLIYFQGTGAADDSGLPNDRFFAVRPEGSVSTLKIQRTERGDSAVYLCASSPGTADLNTEAFFGQGTRLTVV.

The chain combines TRBV7-6 with TRBJ1-1; D call uncertain. Between the trimmed V and J ends, which lost 0 bases and 4 bases, there was a span of 15 bases. The CDR3 sequence is 16 residues long. Germline CDR1 SGHVS, CDR2 FNYEAQ. CDR3 bases: TGTGCCAGCAGCTTAGCGTCGGTCCTGGAGAGCACTGAAGCTTTCTTT. Translation: CASSLASVLESTEAFF. The whole variable domain, filled in from reference TRBV7-6 and TRBJ1-1, reads GAGVSQSPRYKVTKRGQDVALRCDPISGHVSLYWYRQALGQGPEFLTYFNYEAQQDKSGLPNDRFSAERPEGSISTLTIQRTEQRDSAMYRCASSLASVLESTEAFFGQGTRLTVV.

This clonotype occurred a few times. The rearrangement links TRBV12-3 or TRBV12-4 to TRBJ1-5; D remains unclear. Trimming shortened V by 3 bases and J by 3 bases, and 24 bases separated the two germline ends. The CDR3 is 19 amino acids. In nucleotides, the CDR3 is TGTGCCAGCAGTTTGCTCGGTCGTGTAGGAAGGGCGATCAATCAGCCCCAGCATTTT. It encodes CASSLLGRVGRAINQPQHF.

The V call is TRBV20-1, the J call TRBJ2-7; 10 bases are a match to TRBD2. V trimming: 5 bases; J trimming: 2 bases; junction bases outside the gene matches: 12. CDR1 DFQATT and CDR2 SNEGSKA come from the germline V gene (reference sequence). The CDR3 has 16 amino acids. As DNA, the CDR3 is TGCAGTGCTGACCACTCCAGCGGGAGGGCCCCCTACGAGCAGTACTTC. Residues: CSADHSSGRAPYEQYF.

This sequence joins TRBV19 and TRBJ1-1, with 7 nucleotides matching TRBD1. The CDR3 sequence is 14 residues long. CDR1 LNHDA and CDR2 SQIVND come from the germline V gene (reference sequence). The V gene end was trimmed by 5 bases and the J gene end by 4 bases; junction bases not matched to a gene: 7. This chain's CDR3 is CASSATGWPTEAFF. CDR3 nucleotide sequence: TGTGCCAGTAGTGCGACAGGGTGGCCCACTGAAGCTTTCTTT.

This clonotype showed up just a few times. The V and J genes are TRBV20-1 and TRBJ2-5; D is undetermined. CDR3 size: 13 residues. CDR1 and CDR2 (germline): DFQATT, SNEGSKA (reference sequence). Trimming took off 6 bases at V and 9 bases at J, with 20 bases between the two ends. DNA for the CDR3: TGCAGTGCGCCCAGACGGTCCAAGTCGCCCCAGTACTTC. Amino acid sequence: CSAPRRSKSPQYF.

This clonotype was seen a handful of times. This chain uses TRBV12-3 or TRBV12-4 with TRBJ2-2; 16 positions match TRBD2. The CDR3 extends over 18 amino acids. V trimming: 6 bases; J trimming: 6 bases; junction bases outside the gene matches: 10. Here the CDR3 reads CASRPGLAGGGSSGELFF. CDR3 DNA sequence: TGTGCCAGCAGGCCGGGACTAGCGGGAGGGGGTTCATCCGGGGAGCTGTTTTTT.

This chain joins TRBV11-2 and TRBJ1-2, with TRBD1 matching 9 bases. V shed 5 bases and J 6 bases; nucleotides not matched to a gene: 7. This CDR3 is built from 14 residues. Germline V gene lookup returns CDR1 SGHAT and CDR2 FQNNGV. In DNA form, the CDR3 reads TGTGCCAGCAGCCCCAGGACAGGGGCAAATGGCTACACCTTC. Translating it yields CASSPRTGANGYTF.

This clonotype was seen many times. V gene TRBV12-3 or TRBV12-4 combines with J gene TRBJ1-1, with no clear D. V was pared by 1 base and J by 10 bases, with 10 bases between. The CDR3 is made up of 12 amino acids. CDR3 sequence: CASSLGVLGAFF. As DNA, the CDR3 is TGTGCCAGCAGTTTAGGGGTTCTGGGAGCTTTCTTT.

The sample holds many counts of this clonotype. J is TRBJ1-6 and V is TRBV6-1; 9 nucleotides agree with TRBD1. V shed 6 bases and J 9 bases; nucleotides not matched to a gene: 12. Germline V CDR1 and CDR2: MNHNS, SASEGT. The CDR3 extends over 16 amino acids. The CDR3 loop reads CASSLDRGRLISPLHF. The DNA of the CDR3 is TGTGCCAGCAGCCTTGACAGGGGGAGATTGATTTCACCCCTCCACTTT.

V usage is TRBV30 and J usage is TRBJ1-1, with a tentative D call TRBD1 (6 bases). From germline, CDR1 is GTSNPN and CDR2 SVGIG (reference sequence). With 4 bases removed from V and 11 bases from J, the gap between germline ends came to 11 bases. The CDR3 is made up of 10 amino acids. CDR3 loop: CAWIDRRAFF. CDR3 DNA: TGTGCCTGGATTGACAGGAGGGCTTTCTTT. Based on the CDR3 plus reference TRBV30 and TRBJ1-1, the full variable domain is SQTIHQWPATLVQPVGSPLSLECTVEGTSNPNLYWYRQAAGRGLQLLFYSVGIGQISSEVPQNLSASRPQDRQFILSSKKLLLSDSGFYLCAWIDRRAFFGQGTRLTVV.

This clonotype has a handful of counts. The CDR3 coding sequence is TGTGCCAGCAGCATTAAATTTAATCAGCCCCAGCATTTT. Protein sequence: CASSIKFNQPQHF. The rearrangement links TRBV11-2 to TRBJ1-5; D unclear. CDR1 SGHAT and CDR2 FQNNGV come from the germline V gene. Trimming cost V 5 bases and J 4 bases, with 9 bases left between them. The CDR3 is 13 amino acids.

The V gene is TRBV5-1, the J gene TRBJ1-1; D is possibly TRBD1 (5 bases). V was cut by 2 bases and J by 5 bases, with 13 bases left in between. Germline V lookup: CDR1 SGHRS, CDR2 YFSETQ. The length of the CDR3 is 14 residues. The CDR3 coding sequence is TGCGCCAGCAGCTTTTCAGGGAGGAATACTGAAGCTTTCTTT. The encoded protein is CASSFSGRNTEAFF.

The chain employs TRBV2 and TRBJ1-5, with 7 bases that match TRBD1. There are 15 residues in the CDR3. The V segment lost 6 bases and the J segment 8 bases; nucleotides outside the gene matches: 13. The germline V gene has CDR1 SNHLY and CDR2 FYNNEI. The CDR3 DNA reads TGTGCCAGCAGCCCGGGACAAGGGGGCTGGGAGCCCCAGCATTTT. Its translation is CASSPGQGGWEPQHF.

The V and J genes are TRBV5-4 and TRBJ2-5; tentative D call: TRBD2 (6 bases). Germline-derived CDR1 and CDR2 are SGHNT and YYREEE (reference sequence). This CDR3 contains 14 residues. Trimming took off 5 bases at V and 0 bases at J, with 11 bases between the two ends. The CDR3 reads CASSSERDQETQYF. For the CDR3, the DNA is TGTGCCAGCAGTTCAGAGCGGGACCAAGAGACCCAGTACTTC.

This clonotype has just a few counts. The chain has TRBV5-6 and TRBJ2-3; D is possibly TRBD1 or TRBD2 (5 bases each). Germline CDR1 and CDR2: SGHDT and YYEEEE. This CDR3 comprises 15 residues. V was cut by 5 bases and J by 5 bases, with 18 bases left in between. Here the CDR3 reads CASRSVGRDQDTQYF. CDR3 nucleotides: TGTGCCAGCAGGAGTGTAGGCAGGGACCAAGATACGCAGTATTTT.

J is TRBJ2-2 and V is TRBV20-1; 9 bases agree with TRBD1. The V gene's germline CDR1 is DFQATT and CDR2 SNEGSKA (reference sequence). CDR3 length: 17 amino acids. With 6 bases clipped from V and 1 base from J, the junction kept 12 bases outside the gene matches. In nucleotides, the CDR3 is TGCAGTGCACAAACTTCCCCGGGACAGGGGAACACCGGGGAGCTGTTTTTT. This gives the protein CSAQTSPGQGNTGELFF.

The chain is built from TRBV28 and TRBJ2-7; D is possibly TRBD1 or TRBD2 (8 bases each). V was pared by 6 bases and J by 1 base, with 19 bases between. Germline CDR1 is MDHEN and CDR2 is SYDVKM. The CDR3 loop spans 16 amino acids. The CDR3: CASSTGGDRFSYEQYF. CDR3 DNA sequence: TGTGCCAGCAGCACGGGAGGGGACAGGTTTTCCTACGAGCAGTACTTC.

There are a few counts of this clonotype. The junction and the germline gene differ at one end; a read error may be behind it. The gene calls are TRBV20-1 and TRBJ1-2; D might be TRBD1 (6 bases). CDR3 length equals 15 residues. Germline loops: CDR1 DFQATT, CDR2 SNEGSKA (reference sequence). As DNA, the CDR3 is TGCAGTGCTAGTGAGGGGGGATGGGTAAACTATGGCCACACCTTC. Translation: CSASEGGWVNYGHTF.

This chain uses TRBV12-3 or TRBV12-4 with TRBJ1-5, with 11 bases lining up with TRBD1. This CDR3 is 16 amino acids long. The V gene end was trimmed by 5 bases and the J gene end by 2 bases; junction bases not matched to a gene: 5. This CDR3 reads CASSPGTGGGNQPQHF. The CDR3 DNA sequence: TGTGCCAGCAGTCCGGGGACAGGGGGGGGCAATCAGCCCCAGCATTTT.